Listed below are T cell receptor beta chains from one sample, sequenced in a study of PD-1 blockade in classical Hodgkin lymphoma. Produced via immunoSEQ multiplex PCR; TCRdb's table is partial and in-frame only. The sample consists of some 22,000 clones, 70% to 80% of them appearing once. The sequences come from peripheral blood mononuclear cells (PBMCs), collected before the fourth cycle of nivolumab. These TCRs come from a human donor with classical Hodgkin lymphoma. CDR3s include the opening cysteine and the closing phenylalanine or tryptophan. The order of the fields is J gene, clone size, V gene, CDR3 protein. Where a row states a size, it is once, few, many or the class of an expanded clone; other rows omit it.

TRBJ2-7 | NA | TRBV18 | CASSPQGTYEQYF
TRBJ1-5 | NA | TRBV19 | CASSIRVAYNQPQHF
TRBJ1-5 | NA | TRBV11-2 | CASSLVFGAEGNQPQHF
TRBJ1-2 | few | TRBV19 | CASTFSDSFGGYTF
TRBJ2-3 | NA | TRBV11-2 | CASSPGLGPQYPTQYF
TRBJ2-1 | once | TRBV4-1 | CASSFRTGDNEQFF
TRBJ2-2 | NA | TRBV30 | CAWRRDSVTGELFF
TRBJ2-7 | NA | TRBV27 | CASQFPGPPYEQYF
TRBJ2-7 | NA | TRBV27 | CASSEGGRREQYF
TRBJ2-1 | few | TRBV19 | CASSILTSGRNEQFF
TRBJ2-3 | NA | TRBV7-9 | CASSYTDTQYF
TRBJ1-1 | NA | TRBV14 | CASSQVWSAGMGEAFF
TRBJ2-3 | NA | TRBV19 | CASSAGDTQYF
TRBJ2-5 | NA | TRBV27 | CASRIGFGTQYF
TRBJ1-2 | NA | TRBV5-1 | CASSLLPLSTGDFNYGYTF
TRBJ2-3 | NA | TRBV7-8 | CASSLVWGGGGSTDTQYF
TRBJ1-5 | medium-sized | TRBV6-5 | CASSYWQGKQPQHF
TRBJ2-7 | few | TRBV4-1 | CASSQAVGTQRSSEQYF
TRBJ2-7 | NA | TRBV7-2 | CASSFKTGFEQYF
TRBJ2-3 | once | TRBV10-3 | CAISESTADTQYF
TRBJ2-2 | NA | TRBV4-1 | CASSQAGTGSGELFF
TRBJ2-2 | NA | TRBV4-1 | CASSQVGPSPGELFF
TRBJ1-4 | NA | TRBV6-5 | CASRLQGGGEKLFF
TRBJ2-2 | NA | TRBV6-5 | CASSQTPLGELFF
TRBJ2-7 | NA | TRBV10-2 | CASSEPPTGFSEQYF
TRBJ1-2 | NA | TRBV20-1 | CSASTSYGYTF
TRBJ2-7 | NA | TRBV27 | CASSLSSGGLYEQYF
TRBJ2-7 | NA | TRBV19 | CASSTPGQEYEQYF
TRBJ2-4 | NA | TRBV10-1 | CASSAQTPGAKNIQYF
TRBJ1-3 | NA | TRBV10-3 | CAISEGDRGAGNTIYF
TRBJ2-7 | NA | TRBV7-9 | CASSFVWGRAHYEQYF
TRBJ2-7 | NA | TRBV7-2 | CASSLQTSETYEQYF
TRBJ1-1 | NA | TRBV4-1 | CASSQVGGFEAFF
TRBJ2-1 | NA | TRBV5-1 | CASSLGEGRQFF
TRBJ1-2 | NA | TRBV5-6 | CASSLTANYGYTF
TRBJ2-5 | few | TRBV5-1 | CASSFIEGLAGEETQYF
TRBJ1-5 | NA | TRBV18 | CASSPPQGQPQHF
TRBJ1-2 | few | TRBV19 | CASRTGMGHYGYTF
NA | NA | TRBV2 | CASSEWSGTVSYEQYF
TRBJ1-4 | NA | TRBV6-1 | CASSEVWGRDGEKLFF
TRBJ1-4 | few | TRBV6-1 | CASRGGFGEKLFF
TRBJ2-5 | NA | TRBV4-1 | CASSQDFETQYF
TRBJ2-7 | once | TRBV14 | CASSQMVSGTHSYEQYF
TRBJ2-7 | few | TRBV2 | CASSEWQGLPYEQYF
TRBJ1-2 | NA | TRBV29-1 | CSAKGQGDGYTF
TRBJ1-1 | few | TRBV6-5 | CASSYRQPMNTEAFF
TRBJ2-3 | NA | TRBV4-1 | CASSQGTQADTQYF